Described below is a single T cell receptor beta chain sequence and its context. As yet, its antigen is unknown. The V end lost 5 bases, the J end lost 0 bases, and 11 bases lay between the germline ends. The CDR3 is made up of 16 amino acids. In germline, CDR1 is MNHEY, CDR2 SMNVEV (reference sequence). The data are from a study of regulatory T cells in long-lasting Graves disease. On the study more broadly: The term persistent Graves' disease signified upward of 5 years on antithyroid drugs with positive TSH receptor antibodies. General study points: Rather than thyroid tissue, only peripheral blood underwent study.

The time point: persistent/refractory GD, antithyroid drugs over 5 years with positive TRAb. RNA isolated from PBMCs was used to make the TCR library. One endocrinology department in Xi'an, China, was where patients came from. Relying on iRepertoire HTBI primers and Arm-PCR of CDR3 regions, the team built TCR beta libraries. TCRdb passed the multiplex PCR reads through MiXCR, listing each CDR3 protein once. The table shows hundreds of thousands of distinct CDR3 sequences, with about 32% occurring only once. This TCR was sampled from a female donor with Graves disease. The chain couples TRBV27 to TRBJ2-6; D unresolved. Sequences were derived from peripheral blood mononuclear cells (PBMCs), sampled when the disease was refractory, from a patient treated with antithyroid drugs. The CDR3 protein is CASSLGLYSGANVLTF. Written as DNA, the CDR3 is TGTGCCAGCAGTCTAGGTCTCTACTCTGGGGCCAACGTCCTGACTTTC.